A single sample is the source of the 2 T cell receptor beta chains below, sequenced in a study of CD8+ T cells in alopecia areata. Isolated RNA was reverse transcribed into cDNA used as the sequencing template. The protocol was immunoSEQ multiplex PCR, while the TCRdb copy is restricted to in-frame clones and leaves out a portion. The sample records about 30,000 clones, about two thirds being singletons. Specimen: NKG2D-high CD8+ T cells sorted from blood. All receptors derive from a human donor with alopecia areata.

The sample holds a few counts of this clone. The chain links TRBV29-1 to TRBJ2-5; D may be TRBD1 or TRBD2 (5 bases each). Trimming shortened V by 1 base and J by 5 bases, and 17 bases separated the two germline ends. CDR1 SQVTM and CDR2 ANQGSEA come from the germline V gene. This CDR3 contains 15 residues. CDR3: CSVEGAEVGVETQYF. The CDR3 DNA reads TGCAGCGTTGAAGGGGCTGAAGTGGGGGTGGAGACCCAGTACTTC.

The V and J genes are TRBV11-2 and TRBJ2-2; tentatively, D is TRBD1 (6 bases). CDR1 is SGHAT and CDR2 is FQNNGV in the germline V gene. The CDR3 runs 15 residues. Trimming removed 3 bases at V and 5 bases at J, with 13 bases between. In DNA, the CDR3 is TGTGCCAGCAGCTTCGCAGGGGAGATGACCGGGGAGCTGTTTTTT. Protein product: CASSFAGEMTGELFF.